This T cell receptor beta chain was captured by sequencing in a study of T cell responses to AZD1222 COVID-19 vaccine. In the study overall: Investigators merged groups given second doses at roughly 4 or roughly 12 weeks.

As for this clone: Its antigen is unknown.

Trimming took 8 bases from V and 11 from J, leaving 21 bases between them. The CDR3 covers 13 residues. Germline-derived CDR1 and CDR2 are MNHEY and SVGAGI. The method was immunoSEQ multiplex PCR; TCRdb's version includes in-frame clones alone and lacks a portion of them. In the table there are over 100,000 clones, around nine tenths of which are singletons. Study-wide points: There were mostly white British donors and more females than males, and clonal diversity was possibly underestimated. Baseline seropositives among AZD1222 recipients totaled only five to seven. Rises in breadth and depth of Spike-specific TCRs came after two AZD1222 doses.

Source: peripheral blood, taken on day 0 of AZD1222 vaccination. V gene TRBV6-5 combines with J gene TRBJ1-1; D possibly corresponds to TRBD1 (5 bases). The clonotype originates from an adult in good health. The CDR3 loop reads CASGGGDRPVAFF. The CDR3 region has the DNA TGTGCCAGCGGGGGGGGAGATCGACCGGTGGCTTTCTTT.